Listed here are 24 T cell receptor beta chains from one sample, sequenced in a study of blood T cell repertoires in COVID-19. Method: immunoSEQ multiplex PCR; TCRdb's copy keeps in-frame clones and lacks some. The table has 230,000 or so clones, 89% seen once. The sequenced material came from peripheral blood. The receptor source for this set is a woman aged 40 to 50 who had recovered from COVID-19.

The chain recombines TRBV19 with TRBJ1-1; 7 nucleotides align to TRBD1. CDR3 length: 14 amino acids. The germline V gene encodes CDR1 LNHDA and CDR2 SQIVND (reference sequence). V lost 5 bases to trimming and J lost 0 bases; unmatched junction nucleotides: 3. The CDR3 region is CASSLQGLNTEAFF. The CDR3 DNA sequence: TGTGCCAGTAGTTTACAGGGGTTGAACACTGAAGCTTTCTTT.

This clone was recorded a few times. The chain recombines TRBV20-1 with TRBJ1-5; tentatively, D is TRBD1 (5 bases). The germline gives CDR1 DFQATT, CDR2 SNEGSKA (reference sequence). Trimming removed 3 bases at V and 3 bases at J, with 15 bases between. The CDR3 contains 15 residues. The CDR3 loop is CSASKGKGDNQPQHF. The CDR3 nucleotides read TGCAGTGCTAGTAAAGGGAAAGGGGACAATCAGCCCCAGCATTTT.

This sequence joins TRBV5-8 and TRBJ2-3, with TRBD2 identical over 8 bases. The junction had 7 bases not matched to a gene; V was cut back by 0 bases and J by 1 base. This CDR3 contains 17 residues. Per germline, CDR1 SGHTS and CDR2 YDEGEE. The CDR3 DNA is TGTGCCAGCAGCTTGGAAGCGGGAGTGGGAGGCACAGATACGCAGTATTTT. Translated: CASSLEAGVGGTDTQYF.

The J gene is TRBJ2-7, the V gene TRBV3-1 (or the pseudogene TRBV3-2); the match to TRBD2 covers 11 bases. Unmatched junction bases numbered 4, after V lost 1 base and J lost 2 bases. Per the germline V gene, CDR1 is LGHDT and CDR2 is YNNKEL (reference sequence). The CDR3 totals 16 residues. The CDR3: CASSQGSSGGPYEQYF. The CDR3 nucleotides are TGTGCCAGCAGCCAAGGTTCTAGCGGGGGGCCCTACGAGCAGTACTTC.

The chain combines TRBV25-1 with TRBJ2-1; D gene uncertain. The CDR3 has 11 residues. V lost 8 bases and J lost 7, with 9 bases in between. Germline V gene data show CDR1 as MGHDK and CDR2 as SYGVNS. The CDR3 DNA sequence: TGTGCCAGCGGTAACTGGAATGAGCAGTTCTTC. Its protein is CASGNWNEQFF.

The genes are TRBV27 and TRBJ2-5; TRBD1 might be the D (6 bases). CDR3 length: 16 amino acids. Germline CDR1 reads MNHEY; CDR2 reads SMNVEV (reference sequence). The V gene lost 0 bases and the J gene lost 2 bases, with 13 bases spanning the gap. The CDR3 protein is CASSLSGLGQQETQYF. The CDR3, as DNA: TGTGCCAGCAGTTTATCGGGTCTTGGACAGCAAGAGACCCAGTACTTC.

The DNA of the CDR3 is TGTGCCAGCAGATCTATAGGGGGAGAAGAGACCCAGTACTTC. Its protein is CASRSIGGEETQYF. The V gene is TRBV3-1 (or the pseudogene TRBV3-2), the J gene TRBJ2-5; perhaps TRBD1 as D (6 bases). Per the germline V gene, CDR1 is LGHDT and CDR2 is YNNKEL (reference sequence). The CDR3 is 14 residues long. The V and J ends lost 6 bases and 3 bases respectively, with 14 bases between them.

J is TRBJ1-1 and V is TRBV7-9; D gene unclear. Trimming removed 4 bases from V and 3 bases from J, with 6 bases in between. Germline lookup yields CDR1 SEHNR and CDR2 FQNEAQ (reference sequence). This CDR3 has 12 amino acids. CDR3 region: CASSWEDTEAFF. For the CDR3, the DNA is TGTGCCAGCAGCTGGGAGGACACTGAAGCTTTCTTT.

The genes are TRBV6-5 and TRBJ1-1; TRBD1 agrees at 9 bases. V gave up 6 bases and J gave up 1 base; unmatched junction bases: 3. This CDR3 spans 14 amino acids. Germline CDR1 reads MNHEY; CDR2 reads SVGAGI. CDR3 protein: CASSPTGGNTEAFF. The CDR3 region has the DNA TGTGCCAGCAGCCCGACAGGGGGGAACACTGAAGCTTTCTTT.

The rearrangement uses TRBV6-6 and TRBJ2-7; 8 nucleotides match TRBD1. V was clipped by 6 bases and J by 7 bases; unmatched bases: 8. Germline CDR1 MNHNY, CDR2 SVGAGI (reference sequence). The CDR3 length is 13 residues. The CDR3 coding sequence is TGTGCCAGCAGCCCGGACAGGGTCGGGGAGCAGTACTTC. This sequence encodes CASSPDRVGEQYF.

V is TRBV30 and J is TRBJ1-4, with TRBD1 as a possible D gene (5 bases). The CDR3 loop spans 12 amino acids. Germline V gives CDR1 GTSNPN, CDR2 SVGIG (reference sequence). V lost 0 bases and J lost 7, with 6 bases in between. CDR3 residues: CAWSVGAEKLFF. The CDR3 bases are TGTGCCTGGAGTGTTGGGGCTGAAAAACTGTTTTTT.

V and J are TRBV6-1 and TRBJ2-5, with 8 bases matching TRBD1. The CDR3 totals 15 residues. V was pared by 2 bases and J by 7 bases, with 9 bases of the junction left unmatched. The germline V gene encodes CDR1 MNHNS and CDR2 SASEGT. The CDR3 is CASSELGQGVGTQYF. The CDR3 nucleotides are TGTGCCAGCAGTGAACTTGGACAGGGTGTAGGGACCCAGTACTTC.

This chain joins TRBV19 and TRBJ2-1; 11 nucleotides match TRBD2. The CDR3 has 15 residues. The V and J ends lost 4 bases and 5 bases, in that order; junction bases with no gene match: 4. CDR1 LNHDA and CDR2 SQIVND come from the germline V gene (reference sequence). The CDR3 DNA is TGTGCCAGTAGTAAACTAGCGGGAGTGAACAATGAGCAGTTCTTC. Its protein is CASSKLAGVNNEQFF.

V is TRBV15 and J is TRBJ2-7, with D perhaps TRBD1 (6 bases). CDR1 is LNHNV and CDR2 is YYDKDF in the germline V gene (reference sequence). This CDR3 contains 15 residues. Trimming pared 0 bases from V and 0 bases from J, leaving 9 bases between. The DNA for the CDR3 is TGTGCCACCAGCAGAGATATAGGGGGCTCCTACGAGCAGTACGTC. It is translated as CATSRDIGGSYEQYV.

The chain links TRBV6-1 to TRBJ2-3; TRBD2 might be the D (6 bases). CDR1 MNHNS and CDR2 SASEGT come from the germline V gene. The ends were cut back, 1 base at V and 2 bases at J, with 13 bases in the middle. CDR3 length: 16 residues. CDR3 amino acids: CASSEEISGPTDTQYF. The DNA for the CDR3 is TGTGCCAGCAGTGAAGAGATTAGCGGCCCCACAGATACGCAGTATTTT.

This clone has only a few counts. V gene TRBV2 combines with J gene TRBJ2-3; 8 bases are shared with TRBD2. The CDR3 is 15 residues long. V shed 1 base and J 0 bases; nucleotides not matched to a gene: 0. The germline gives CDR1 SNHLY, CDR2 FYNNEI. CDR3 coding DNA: TGTGCCAGCAGTGAAGTAGCGGGGAGCACAGATACGCAGTATTTT. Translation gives CASSEVAGSTDTQYF.

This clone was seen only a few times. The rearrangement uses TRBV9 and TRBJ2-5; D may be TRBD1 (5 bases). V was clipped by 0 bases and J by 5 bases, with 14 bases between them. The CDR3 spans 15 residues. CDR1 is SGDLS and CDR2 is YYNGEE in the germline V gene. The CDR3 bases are TGTGCCAGCAGCGTAGCCCCGGCAGGGATGGAGACCCAGTACTTC. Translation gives CASSVAPAGMETQYF.

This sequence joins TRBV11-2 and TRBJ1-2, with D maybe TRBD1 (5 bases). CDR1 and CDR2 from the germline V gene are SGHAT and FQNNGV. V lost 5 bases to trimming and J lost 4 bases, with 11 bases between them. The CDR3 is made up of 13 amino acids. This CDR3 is CASSPTGSYGYTF. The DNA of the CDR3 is TGTGCCAGCAGCCCTACAGGATCCTATGGCTACACCTTC.

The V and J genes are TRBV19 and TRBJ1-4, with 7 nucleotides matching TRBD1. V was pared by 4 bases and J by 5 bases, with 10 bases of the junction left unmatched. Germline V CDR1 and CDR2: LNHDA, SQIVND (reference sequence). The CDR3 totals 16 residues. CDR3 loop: CASSTRNRGGNEKLFF. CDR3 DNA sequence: TGTGCCAGTAGTACAAGAAACAGGGGAGGAAATGAAAAACTGTTTTTT.

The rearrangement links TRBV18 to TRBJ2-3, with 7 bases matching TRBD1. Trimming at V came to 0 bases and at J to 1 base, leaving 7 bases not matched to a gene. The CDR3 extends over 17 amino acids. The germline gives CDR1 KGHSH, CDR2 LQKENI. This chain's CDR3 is CASSPPNQGVGTDTQYF. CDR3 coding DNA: TGTGCCAGCTCACCACCGAACCAGGGGGTTGGCACAGATACGCAGTATTTT.

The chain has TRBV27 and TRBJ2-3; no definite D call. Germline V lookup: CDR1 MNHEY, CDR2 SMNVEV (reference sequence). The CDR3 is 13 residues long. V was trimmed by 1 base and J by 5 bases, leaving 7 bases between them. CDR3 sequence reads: CASSLFSEDTQYF. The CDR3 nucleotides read TGTGCCAGCAGTTTATTTTCAGAAGATACGCAGTATTTT.

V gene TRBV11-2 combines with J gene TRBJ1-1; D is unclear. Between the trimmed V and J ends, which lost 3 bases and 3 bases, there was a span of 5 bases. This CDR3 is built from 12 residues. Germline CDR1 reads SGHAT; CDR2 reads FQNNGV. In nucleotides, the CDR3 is TGTGCCAGCAGCTTCCGTGACACTGAAGCTTTCTTT. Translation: CASSFRDTEAFF.

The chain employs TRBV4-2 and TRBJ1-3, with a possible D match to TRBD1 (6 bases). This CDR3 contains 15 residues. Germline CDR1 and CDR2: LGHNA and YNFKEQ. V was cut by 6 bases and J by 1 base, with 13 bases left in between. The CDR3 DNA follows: TGTGCCAGCAGGACAGGAACAGGGTCTGGAAACACCATATATTTT. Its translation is CASRTGTGSGNTIYF.

CDR3 sequence: CAWSRDRVSEAFF. The CDR3 DNA reads as TGTGCCTGGAGTCGGGACAGGGTGTCTGAAGCTTTCTTT. V is TRBV30 and J is TRBJ1-1, with 9 bases that match TRBD1. V gave up 2 bases and J gave up 6 bases; unmatched junction bases: 4. This CDR3 comprises 13 residues. Germline loops: CDR1 GTSNPN, CDR2 SVGIG (reference sequence).